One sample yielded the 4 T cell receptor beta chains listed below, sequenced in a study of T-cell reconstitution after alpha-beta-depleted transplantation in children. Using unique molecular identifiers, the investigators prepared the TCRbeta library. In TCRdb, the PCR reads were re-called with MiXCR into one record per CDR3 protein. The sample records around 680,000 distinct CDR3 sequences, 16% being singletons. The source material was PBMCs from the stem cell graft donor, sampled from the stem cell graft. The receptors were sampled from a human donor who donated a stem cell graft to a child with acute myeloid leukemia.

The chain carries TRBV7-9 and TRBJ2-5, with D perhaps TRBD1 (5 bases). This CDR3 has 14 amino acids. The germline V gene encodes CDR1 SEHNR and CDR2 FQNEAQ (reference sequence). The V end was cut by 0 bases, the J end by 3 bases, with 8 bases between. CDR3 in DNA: TGTGCCAGCAGCTTAGCCCCGGACAAAGAGACCCAGTACTTC. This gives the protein CASSLAPDKETQYF.

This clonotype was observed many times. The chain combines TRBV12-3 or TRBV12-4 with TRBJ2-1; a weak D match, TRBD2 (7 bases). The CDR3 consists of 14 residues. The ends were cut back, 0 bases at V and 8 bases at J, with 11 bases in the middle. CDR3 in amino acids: CASSLARGAYEQFF. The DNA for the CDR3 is TGTGCCAGCAGTTTAGCTCGGGGGGCCTATGAGCAGTTCTTC.

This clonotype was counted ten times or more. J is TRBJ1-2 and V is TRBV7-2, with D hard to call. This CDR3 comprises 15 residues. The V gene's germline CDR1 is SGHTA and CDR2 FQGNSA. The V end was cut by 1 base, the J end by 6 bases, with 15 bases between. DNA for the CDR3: TGTGCCAGCAGCTTAGACCCCGGGTCCCTTCATGGCTACACCTTC. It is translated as CASSLDPGSLHGYTF.

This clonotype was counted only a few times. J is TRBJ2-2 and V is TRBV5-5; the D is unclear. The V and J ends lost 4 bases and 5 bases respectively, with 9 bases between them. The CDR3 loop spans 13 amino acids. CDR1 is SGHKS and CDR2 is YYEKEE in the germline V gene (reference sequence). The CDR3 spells CASSPTTTGELFF. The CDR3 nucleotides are TGTGCCAGCAGCCCTACGACGACCGGGGAGCTGTTTTTT.